The 8 T cell receptor beta chains in this list originate from one sample, sequenced in a study of T cell responses to AZD1222 COVID-19 vaccine. Method: immunoSEQ multiplex PCR; TCRdb's copy keeps in-frame clones and lacks some. The sample yields about 69,000 clones, 70% to 90% seen once. Sequenced here: peripheral blood, sampled 28 days after the second AZD1222 dose. These receptors were obtained from an adult who received the AZD1222 COVID-19 vaccine.

This chain connects TRBV6-5 to TRBJ2-7; tentative D call: TRBD2 (5 bases). Trimming stripped 5 bases from V and 9 bases from J, with 17 bases between. CDR1 MNHEY and CDR2 SVGAGI come from the germline V gene. The length of the CDR3 is 13 residues. DNA for the CDR3: TGTGCCAGCAGTACCCGAGGGATCGTCGGGCAGTACTTC. Its protein is CASSTRGIVGQYF.

This clone was found a few times. The gene calls are TRBV2 and TRBJ1-4, with no clear D. Trimming removed 5 bases at V and 0 bases at J, with 7 bases between. The CDR3 has 14 amino acids. In germline, CDR1 is SNHLY, CDR2 FYNNEI. CDR3 nucleotide sequence: TGTGCCAGCAGTTCCCTTGCAACTAATGAAAAACTGTTTTTT. This sequence encodes CASSSLATNEKLFF.

This clone appeared once. CDR3 sequence reads: CASSYAGGPWETQYF. DNA of the CDR3: TGTGCCAGCAGCTACGCGGGGGGGCCTTGGGAGACCCAGTACTTC. The chain uses TRBV5-4 and TRBJ2-5, with TRBD2 matching over 9 bases. The CDR3 extends over 15 amino acids. The germline CDR1 and CDR2 sequences are SGHNT and YYREEE (reference sequence). The V and J ends lost 3 bases and 5 bases, in that order; junction bases with no gene match: 8.

This clone was seen only once. The chain recombines TRBV13 with TRBJ1-1, with D uncertain. Trimming took 4 bases from V and 2 from J, leaving 14 bases between them. The CDR3 totals 15 residues. CDR1 PRHDT and CDR2 FYEKMQ come from the germline V gene (reference sequence). The CDR3, as DNA: TGTGCCAGCAGCTCCGGACCGGGTCGTAACACTGAAGCTTTCTTT. It specifies CASSSGPGRNTEAFF.

The chain has TRBV2 and TRBJ1-2, with 9 positions matching TRBD1. The junction had 4 bases not matched to a gene; V was cut back by 0 bases and J by 5 bases. The CDR3 totals 15 residues. Germline values: CDR1 SNHLY, CDR2 FYNNEI. The CDR3 loop is CASSEAQDRGYGYTF. For the CDR3, the DNA is TGTGCCAGCAGTGAAGCGCAGGACAGGGGATATGGCTACACCTTC.

The chain carries TRBV3-1 (or the pseudogene TRBV3-2) and TRBJ2-1, with D unresolved. V shed 1 base and J shed 3 bases, with 7 bases lying between them. Per the germline V gene, CDR1 is LGHDT and CDR2 is YNNKEL (reference sequence). The CDR3 runs to 14 residues. CDR3 protein: CASSQVGNYNEQFF. CDR3 DNA sequence: TGTGCCAGCAGCCAAGTGGGGAACTACAATGAGCAGTTCTTC.

This chain joins TRBV5-4 and TRBJ2-3, with D perhaps TRBD2 (6 bases). This CDR3 is 15 amino acids long. Germline V gene data show CDR1 as SGHNT and CDR2 as YYREEE (reference sequence). V was cut by 6 bases and J by 0 bases, with 14 bases left in between. The CDR3 sequence is CASTRDSYSTDTQYF. The CDR3 coding sequence is TGTGCCAGCACCAGGGACTCCTATAGCACAGATACGCAGTATTTT. The variable domain in full, with the rest retrieved from reference TRBV5-4 and TRBJ2-3, is ETGVTQSPTHLIKTRGQQVTLRCSSQSGHNTVSWYQQALGQGPQFIFQYYREEENGRGNFPPRFSGLQFPNYSSELNVNALELDDSALYLCASTRDSYSTDTQYFGPGTRLTVL.

This rearrangement joins TRBV3-1 (or the pseudogene TRBV3-2) to TRBJ2-1; unclear D gene. Deletions cut 2 bases from V and 7 bases from J, with 18 bases between. This CDR3 is built from 16 residues. Germline V CDR1 and CDR2: LGHDT, YNNKEL (reference sequence). This CDR3 reads CASSQSASLNVNEQFF. The CDR3 DNA reads as TGTGCCAGCAGCCAATCCGCGTCGTTAAACGTAAATGAGCAGTTCTTC.